A selection of T cell receptor beta chains follows, all from one sample in a study of cytomegalovirus exposure and HLA in healthy donors. Profiled with immunoSEQ multiplex PCR; TCRdb holds only in-frame clones, not every one. The table records about 160,000 clones, around 74% of them present only once. Sequenced input: PBMCs. The receptors shown here come from a female donor in good health and CMV-seronegative. CDR3s include the opening cysteine and the closing phenylalanine or tryptophan. D genes are given only for firm matches. Size is omitted from some rows. Given values are once, few, many or a class for expanded clones.

v_gene	d_gene	j_gene	abundance	len	CDR3aa	CDR3nt
TRBV19	-	TRBJ2-1	few	14	CASSTRSKGNEQFF	TGTGCCAGTAGTACGAGATCTAAGGGGAATGAGCAGTTCTTC
TRBV10-3	-	TRBJ2-3	-	14	CAISEIGGTDTQYF	TGTGCCATCAGTGAGATAGGGGGCACAGATACGCAGTATTTT
TRBV7-2	-	TRBJ2-1	few	14	CASSVTSYYNEQFF	TGTGCCAGCAGCGTAACTAGTTACTACAATGAGCAGTTCTTC
TRBV5-1	TRBD1	TRBJ2-1	-	16	CASSPGTGGRYNEQFF	TGCGCCAGCAGCCCGGGGACAGGCGGCCGTTACAATGAGCAGTTCTTC
TRBV10-3	TRBD1	TRBJ1-1	-	17	CAISESGTGAPNTEAFF	TGTGCCATCAGTGAGTCGGGGACAGGGGCCCCGAACACTGAAGCTTTCTTT
TRBV19	TRBD2	TRBJ2-1	-	20	CASSPLSMSGALNSYNEQFF	TGTGCCAGTAGTCCTTTGTCGATGAGCGGGGCGCTCAACTCCTACAATGAGCAGTTCTTC
TRBV5-8	TRBD1	TRBJ1-2	-	14	CASSSDRDRDGYTF	TGTGCCAGCAGCTCGGACCGGGACAGGGATGGCTACACCTTC
TRBV5-1	TRBD2	TRBJ2-1	-	15	CASSMTTSANNEQFF	TGCGCCAGCAGCATGACTACTAGCGCCAACAATGAGCAGTTCTTC
TRBV5-6	-	TRBJ1-2	-	14	CASSLGRGSYGYTF	TGTGCCAGCAGCTTGGGGCGGGGGAGCTATGGCTACACCTTC
TRBV5-5	TRBD1	TRBJ1-2	few	18	CASSLDTPYGTGFGGYTF	TGTGCCAGCAGCTTAGACACACCGTATGGGACAGGATTTGGTGGCTACACCTTC
TRBV6-5	-	TRBJ1-2	once	13	CASSYFARDGYTF	TGTGCCAGCAGTTACTTTGCCAGGGATGGCTACACCTTC
TRBV6-5	TRBD1	TRBJ1-5	once	15	CASSHDRGSNQPQHF	TGTGCCAGCAGTCACGACAGGGGTAGCAATCAGCCCCAGCATTTT
TRBV19	-	TRBJ2-7	-	14	CASSMRFRGYEQYF	TGTGCCAGTAGTATGCGATTCAGGGGTTACGAGCAGTACTTC
TRBV18	-	TRBJ1-2	-	14	CASSPPPAGGGYTF	TGTGCCAGCTCACCACCTCCGGCCGGGGGAGGCTACACCTTC
TRBV19	TRBD1	TRBJ1-2	-	14	CASSMDRGNYGYTF	TGTGCCAGTAGTATGGACAGGGGTAACTATGGCTACACCTTC
TRBV30	-	TRBJ1-1	-	13	CAWSALRNTEAFF	TGTGCCTGGAGCGCCCTACGAAACACTGAAGCTTTCTTT
TRBV5-6	-	TRBJ1-5	-	16	CASSLAETHGNQPQHF	TGTGCCAGCAGCTTGGCAGAAACCCATGGCAATCAGCCCCAGCATTTT
TRBV2	TRBD1	TRBJ1-3	-	13	CASQGVSGNTIYF	TGTGCCAGCCAGGGGGTCTCTGGAAACACCATATATTTT
TRBV5-1	-	TRBJ2-2	-	15	CASSEGPGLTGELFF	TGCGCCAGCAGCGAGGGTCCCGGGCTCACCGGGGAGCTGTTTTTT
TRBV5-1	-	TRBJ2-2	-	15	CASSFYAGDTGELFF	TGCGCCAGCAGCTTCTATGCAGGCGACACCGGGGAGCTGTTTTTT
TRBV7-2	-	TRBJ1-1	few	16	CASSLDPGPRGGEAFF	TGTGCCAGCAGCCTAGACCCGGGCCCCCGAGGAGGTGAAGCTTTCTTT
TRBV19	TRBD1	TRBJ1-2	-	18	CASSIPPGTGFSPDFYTF	TGTGCCAGTAGTATCCCGCCGGGGACAGGGTTTTCCCCCGACTTCTACACCTTC
TRBV6-1	-	TRBJ1-2	-	16	CASSDVAAGRRSGYTF	TGTGCCAGCAGTGATGTAGCGGCAGGCCGTCGGTCGGGCTACACCTTC
TRBV7-9	-	TRBJ2-7	-	15	CASSREAGSSYEQYF	TGTGCCAGCAGCCGTGAGGCGGGAAGCTCCTACGAGCAGTACTTC
TRBV5-1	TRBD2	TRBJ2-7	-	15	CASSPVAGGPSEQYF	TGCGCCAGCAGCCCAGTGGCGGGAGGCCCTTCCGAGCAGTACTTC
TRBV13	-	TRBJ1-3	-	16	CASSVRLLSSGNTIYF	TGTGCCAGCAGCGTCCGTTTGCTTAGCTCTGGAAACACCATATATTTT
TRBV30	-	TRBJ2-7	-	15	CAWSVVYLPRNEQYF	TGTGCCTGGAGTGTAGTTTACCTGCCTAGGAACGAGCAGTACTTC
TRBV10-3	-	TRBJ2-2	-	15	CAISSEGVNTGELFF	TGTGCCATCAGTTCTGAGGGGGTAAACACCGGGGAGCTGTTTTTT
TRBV21-1	-	TRBJ2-7	-	16	CASSMASTGTTYEQYF	TGTGCCAGCAGCATGGCCTCGACGGGAACTACCTACGAGCAGTACTTC
TRBV2	-	TRBJ2-7	few	14	CASSLQVNSYEQYF	TGTGCCAGCAGTTTACAGGTGAATTCCTACGAGCAGTACTTC
TRBV2	-	TRBJ1-5	-	15	CASRVQGSAEQPQHF	TGTGCCAGCAGAGTACAGGGAAGTGCGGAACAGCCCCAGCATTTT
TRBV5-5	-	TRBJ2-1	-	15	CASSPRTDFRGEQFF	TGTGCCAGCAGCCCCCGGACGGATTTCCGAGGGGAGCAGTTCTTC
TRBV7-9	TRBD1	TRBJ1-1	few	16	CASRPLRQGTNTEAFF	TGTGCCAGCAGACCGTTACGACAGGGGACGAACACTGAAGCTTTCTTT
TRBV30	TRBD2	TRBJ2-7	-	14	CAWIPREGTYEQYF	TGTGCCTGGATTCCTCGGGAGGGGACCTACGAGCAGTACTTC
TRBV2	-	TRBJ1-3	-	11	CASTQGNTIYF	TGTGCCAGCACCCAGGGAAACACCATATATTTT
TRBV18	TRBD1	TRBJ2-3	-	16	CASSPPNRGFTDTQYF	TGTGCCAGCTCACCACCTAACAGGGGTTTCACAGATACGCAGTATTTT
TRBV2	TRBD1	TRBJ2-1	-	16	CASSRGTGIVGNEQFF	TGTGCCAGCAGTCGTGGGACAGGGATTGTGGGCAATGAGCAGTTCTTC
TRBV25-1	-	TRBJ2-3	-	12	CATRGSTDTQYF	TGTGCCACTCGGGGATCCACAGATACGCAGTATTTT
TRBV11-2	TRBD2	TRBJ2-1	-	16	CASSSKGTSGGGEQFF	TGTGCCAGCAGCTCAAAAGGGACTAGCGGGGGGGGTGAGCAGTTCTTC
TRBV2	TRBD1	TRBJ2-5	-	12	CASRDRGETQYF	TGTGCCAGCCGGGACAGGGGGGAGACCCAGTACTTC
TRBV7-9	TRBD1	TRBJ1-6	-	15	CASSPSDRGNSPLHF	TGTGCCAGCAGCCCGTCGGACAGGGGAAATTCACCCCTCCACTTT
TRBV6-5	TRBD1	TRBJ1-4	-	14	CASSPRQGGQKLFF	TGTGCCAGCAGTCCCAGACAGGGTGGGCAAAAACTGTTTTTT
TRBV6-5	TRBD1	TRBJ1-4	few	15	CASSYVGQGVEKLFF	TGTGCCAGCAGTTATGTGGGACAGGGGGTTGAAAAACTGTTTTTT
TRBV30	-	TRBJ1-4	-	17	CAWSGTLYTTENEKLFF	TGTGCCTGGAGTGGAACCCTTTACACGACAGAAAATGAAAAACTGTTTTTT
TRBV7-3	-	TRBJ1-2	-	12	CVSEARMEGYTF	TGTGTGTCAGAGGCGCGTATGGAGGGCTACACCTTC
TRBV2	-	TRBJ1-1	few	14	CASSPLGADTEAFF	TGTGCCAGCAGTCCCCTAGGGGCGGACACTGAAGCTTTCTTT
TRBV5-6	-	TRBJ1-5	-	13	CASSLMRDQPQHF	TGTGCCAGCAGCCTTATGCGGGATCAGCCCCAGCATTTT
TRBV5-1	-	TRBJ1-2	-	14	CASSREGSPYGYTF	TGCGCCAGCAGCCGAGAGGGATCCCCCTATGGCTACACCTTC
TRBV2	TRBD2	TRBJ2-7	-	14	CASSTSGGRYEQYF	TGTGCCAGCAGTACTAGCGGGGGGAGGTACGAGCAGTACTTC
TRBV2	TRBD1	TRBJ1-5	once	16	CASSEQGALNNQPQHF	TGTGCCAGCAGTGAACAGGGGGCGCTTAACAATCAGCCCCAGCATTTT
TRBV7-8	-	TRBJ2-7	-	15	CASSLGAGTHYEQYF	TGTGCCAGCAGCTTAGGGGCCGGGACACACTACGAGCAGTACTTC